Listed here are 17 T cell receptor beta chains from one sample, sequenced in a study of identical twins. TCRdb called the 5' RACE reads again in MiXCR, with one record for every CDR3 protein. The data show 500,000 to 700,000 distinct CDR3 sequences, about 7.1% seen once. These same data were also listed under a study on yellow fever vaccine responses in identical twins.

The sequenced sample was PBMCs. The receptor set was obtained from a woman between 18 and 29 years old in good health.

The chain couples TRBV28 to TRBJ2-3; 13 bases are shared with TRBD2. CDR3 length: 14 residues. Per germline, CDR1 MDHEN and CDR2 SYDVKM. V was clipped by 6 bases and J by 6 bases; unmatched bases: 3. The CDR3 nucleotides are TGTGCCAGCAGACTAGCGGGAGGGCTCGATACGCAGTATTTT. This codes for CASRLAGGLDTQYF.

The chain has TRBV5-1 and TRBJ1-1, with 7 bases aligning to TRBD1. Looked up from germline, CDR1 is SGHRS and CDR2 is YFSETQ. This CDR3 region has 14 residues. V shed 4 bases and J 3 bases; nucleotides not matched to a gene: 6. CDR3 sequence (DNA): TGCGCCAGCAGCCTGGAGGGGGCTGACACTGAAGCTTTCTTT. It specifies CASSLEGADTEAFF.

In its sample, this clonotype was seen a few times. The chain couples TRBV6-1 to TRBJ1-2; a weak D match, TRBD1 (5 bases). This CDR3 region has 15 residues. In germline, CDR1 is MNHNS, CDR2 SASEGT. V was shortened by 5 bases and J by 3 bases, with 16 bases between the two germline ends. Here the CDR3 reads CASSPGTRVDYGYTF. The CDR3 DNA reads as TGTGCCAGCAGTCCCGGGACCAGGGTCGACTATGGCTACACCTTC.

The chain combines TRBV28 with TRBJ2-2; D perhaps matches TRBD1 (6 bases). Germline values: CDR1 MDHEN, CDR2 SYDVKM. The V end was cut by 3 bases, the J end by 4 bases, with 9 bases between. The CDR3 consists of 14 residues. The CDR3, as DNA: TGTGCCAGCAGTTTCAGGGGAACCACCGGGGAGCTGTTTTTT. Its translation is CASSFRGTTGELFF.

This clonotype was picked up a small number of times. This chain links TRBV12-3 or TRBV12-4 with TRBJ2-1; D ambiguous. Trimming pared 8 bases from V and 10 bases from J, leaving 15 bases between. This CDR3 comprises 12 residues. The CDR3 loop reads CASCSVGQEQFF. In nucleotides, the CDR3 is TGTGCCAGCTGTAGTGTAGGGCAGGAGCAGTTCTTC.

This clonotype appeared a few times. This chain connects TRBV27 to TRBJ2-1; D remains unclear. The CDR3 is made up of 12 amino acids. V lost 6 bases and J lost 7, with 10 bases in between. The germline CDR1 and CDR2 sequences are MNHEY and SMNVEV (reference sequence). Here the CDR3 reads CASSSRRNEQFF. As DNA, the CDR3 is TGTGCCAGCAGCTCCCGCCGGAATGAGCAGTTCTTC.

This clonotype occurred a few times. The V gene is TRBV5-1, the J gene TRBJ2-5, with a tentative D call TRBD1 (6 bases). Deletions cut 4 bases from V and 4 bases from J, with 17 bases between. Per the germline V gene, CDR1 is SGHRS and CDR2 is YFSETQ. The CDR3 has 15 amino acids. The CDR3 sequence: CASSPLGADRETQYF. In DNA form, the CDR3 reads TGCGCCAGCAGCCCCTTGGGGGCGGACCGAGAGACCCAGTACTTC.

The J gene is TRBJ2-2, the V gene TRBV20-1; D perhaps matches TRBD2 (6 bases). The CDR3 is made up of 17 amino acids. Germline CDR1 DFQATT, CDR2 SNEGSKA (reference sequence). V was pared by 0 bases and J by 5 bases, with 19 bases between. CDR3 nucleotides: TGCAGTGCTAGAGATAGCGGAGCAGGCCCGGGGACCGGGGAGCTGTTTTTT. Translation: CSARDSGAGPGTGELFF.

The table lists this clonotype with a few counts. The chain links TRBV6-1 to TRBJ2-7; perhaps TRBD1 as D (6 bases). The CDR3 consists of 13 residues. Trimming pared 6 bases from V and 6 bases from J, leaving 15 bases between. The V gene's germline CDR1 is MNHNS and CDR2 SASEGT. CDR3 coding DNA: TGTGCCAGCAGCCTAAAAGCAGGGGTCGAGCAGTACGTC. Translating it yields CASSLKAGVEQYV.

This clonotype came up a few times. This chain connects TRBV2 to TRBJ2-7; possible D gene TRBD1, 5 bases. Deletions cut 10 bases from V and 6 bases from J, with 16 bases between. From germline, CDR1 is SNHLY and CDR2 FYNNEI. This CDR3 is built from 12 residues. CDR3 coding DNA: TGTGCCAAAGGGGTTTCCCGCGGCGAGCAGTACTTC. Protein: CAKGVSRGEQYF. The variable domain in full, completed from reference TRBV2 and TRBJ2-7, reads EPEVTQTPSHQVTQMGQEVILRCVPISNHLYFYWYRQILGQKVEFLVSFYNNEISEKSEIFDDQFSVERPDGSNFTLKIRSTKLEDSAMYFCAKGVSRGEQYFGPGTRLTVT.

Ten or more counts support this clonotype. The V call is TRBV5-1, the J call TRBJ1-5; the D gene is possibly TRBD1 (5 bases). The germline CDR1 and CDR2 sequences are SGHRS and YFSETQ. The CDR3 runs 13 residues. V shed 3 bases and J shed 4 bases, with 8 bases lying between them. The CDR3 here is CASSYGTNQPQHF. For the CDR3, the DNA is TGCGCCAGCAGCTACGGGACTAATCAGCCCCAGCATTTT.

This clonotype was found many times. The J gene is TRBJ2-3, the V gene TRBV5-1, with 14 bases fitting TRBD2. V trimming: 3 bases; J trimming: 2 bases; junction bases outside the gene matches: 2. The V gene's germline CDR1 is SGHRS and CDR2 YFSETQ. The CDR3 sequence is 16 residues long. The CDR3 DNA reads as TGCGCCAGCAGCTCGGGACTAGCGGGAGACACAGATACGCAGTATTTT. Amino acid sequence: CASSSGLAGDTDTQYF.

At least ten counts were recorded for this clonotype. The rearrangement joins TRBV7-9 to TRBJ2-7, with 13 bases matching TRBD2. V was clipped by 5 bases and J by 1 base; unmatched bases: 2. CDR1 is SEHNR, CDR2 FQNEAQ, per germline (reference sequence). CDR3 length: 15 residues. The CDR3 sequence: CASSRTSGSSYEQYF. The CDR3 DNA is TGTGCCAGCAGCCGGACTAGCGGGAGTTCCTACGAGCAGTACTTC.

The chain joins TRBV5-1 to TRBJ2-3; perhaps TRBD2 as D (5 bases). The CDR3 extends over 15 amino acids. Germline-derived CDR1 and CDR2 are SGHRS and YFSETQ. The V gene lost 0 bases and the J gene lost 4 bases, with 12 bases spanning the gap. DNA for the CDR3: TGCGCCAGCAGCTTGGAGGACTTAACCTCAGATACGCAGTATTTT. Translated: CASSLEDLTSDTQYF.

The V call is TRBV3-1, the J call TRBJ1-4, with D possibly being TRBD1 (6 bases). Trimming pared 5 bases from V and 4 bases from J, leaving 14 bases between. This CDR3 has 15 amino acids. CDR1 and CDR2 from the germline V gene are LGHDT and YNNKEL (reference sequence). The CDR3: CASSVTGTINEKLFF. The DNA for the CDR3 is TGTGCCAGCAGCGTGACCGGGACAATTAATGAAAAACTGTTTTTT.

This clonotype was recorded at least ten times. The J gene is TRBJ2-5, the V gene TRBV3-1; a weak D match, TRBD1 (6 bases). V gave up 2 bases and J gave up 2 bases, with 12 bases separating them. This CDR3 is built from 15 residues. Germline V gene data show CDR1 as LGHDT and CDR2 as YNNKEL (reference sequence). The CDR3 region is CASSQTRGIQETQYF. CDR3 DNA sequence: TGTGCCAGCAGCCAAACTAGGGGGATTCAAGAGACCCAGTACTTC.

V usage is TRBV10-3 and J usage is TRBJ2-2; no clear D. Germline V gene data show CDR1 as ENHRY and CDR2 as SYGVKD. The CDR3 contains 13 residues. V shed 4 bases and J shed 5 bases, with 8 bases lying between them. Written as DNA, the CDR3 is TGTGCCATCAGTGGACGCGGAACCGGGGAGCTGTTTTTT. Translation gives CAISGRGTGELFF.